Presented here are 21 T cell receptor beta chains from one specimen sequenced in a study of beta chain features in type 1 diabetes. Which antigens these TCRs recognize remains unknown. Findings of the study overall: The study found moderately but significantly shorter TCRB CDR3s in all four CD4+ subsets of Type 1 diabetes patients.

cDNA synthesis used the whole RNA isolate, giving expressed TCRB sequences. Measured with immunoSEQ multiplex PCR; TCRdb has only the in-frame clones, and not every one. Seen here are about 340,000 clones, around 9.7% observed once, and the top ten hold roughly 0.99%. Sequenced: central memory CD4+ T cells from blood. The receptors derive from a man aged 25 to 45 with type 1 diabetes.

This clone has ten or more counts. The chain uses TRBV21-1 and TRBJ1-5; TRBD1 is taken as the D call from the table, unchecked against the DNA. TRBV21-1 is listed as a pseudogene. CDR3 size: 13 residues. The CDR3 DNA sequence: TGTGCCAGGGGGGCAGGGGACAATCAGCCCCAGCATTTT. It codes for CARGAGDNQPQHF.

This clone was observed a handful of times. This rearrangement joins TRBV5-1 to TRBJ2-7; D may be TRBD2 (6 bases). Germline CDR1 is SGHRS and CDR2 is YFSETQ. There are 14 residues in the CDR3. V was pared by 3 bases and J by 3 bases, with 13 bases between. The CDR3 sequence is CASSYPDGGYEQYF. The CDR3 DNA follows: TGCGCCAGCAGCTACCCCGACGGGGGCTACGAGCAGTACTTC.

There are a few counts of this clone. One junction end disagrees with the germline gene, perhaps due to a read error. This sequence joins TRBV20-1 and TRBJ2-7, with D tentatively TRBD1 or TRBD2 (5 bases each). Germline V lookup: CDR1 DFQATT, CDR2 SNEGSKA (reference sequence). This CDR3 has 11 amino acids. The chain's CDR3 is CSAGDLRASHF. The CDR3 bases are TGCAGTGCTGGGGACCTCCGCGCCTCCCACTTC.

This clone has more than one count but fewer than ten. This chain uses TRBV6-5 with TRBJ2-5, with D unresolved. V was trimmed by 0 bases and J by 2 bases, leaving 7 bases between them. Germline-derived CDR1 and CDR2 are MNHEY and SVGAGI. This CDR3 has 14 residues. The CDR3 nucleotides read TGTGCCAGCAGTTACTCCTTACAGCAAGAGACCCAGTACTTC. Its protein is CASSYSLQQETQYF.

There are a few counts of this clone. The chain is built from TRBV30 and TRBJ2-7; TRBD1 might be the D (5 bases). V was cut by 2 bases and J by 3 bases, with 11 bases left in between. There are 13 residues in the CDR3. CDR1 is GTSNPN and CDR2 is SVGIG in the germline V gene (reference sequence). The chain's CDR3 is CAWSKSGNYEQYF. The CDR3 DNA sequence: TGTGCCTGGAGTAAGTCAGGGAACTACGAGCAGTACTTC. The whole variable domain, filled in from reference TRBV30 and TRBJ2-7, reads SQTIHQWPATLVQPVGSPLSLECTVEGTSNPNLYWYRQAAGRGLQLLFYSVGIGQISSEVPQNLSASRPQDRQFILSSKKLLLSDSGFYLCAWSKSGNYEQYFGPGTRLTVT.

This clone showed up many times. This chain connects TRBV20-1 to TRBJ1-2, with unresolved D. Germline loops: CDR1 DFQATT, CDR2 SNEGSKA (reference sequence). With 5 bases removed from V and 4 bases from J, the gap between germline ends came to 8 bases. The CDR3 loop spans 11 amino acids. In nucleotides, the CDR3 is TGCAGTGCTGAACAGCTCTATGGCTACACCTTC. Its protein is CSAEQLYGYTF.

This clone was found a few times. The chain joins TRBV15 to TRBJ2-2; TRBD1 matches 8 bases. Looked up from germline, CDR1 is LNHNV and CDR2 is YYDKDF (reference sequence). CDR3 size: 16 residues. V gave up 0 bases and J gave up 7 bases; unmatched junction bases: 7. CDR3 nucleotides: TGTGCCACCAGCAGAGAAATGCAGGGGGCGAACGGGGAGCTGTTTTTT. Amino acids: CATSREMQGANGELFF.

This clone has just a few counts. One end of the junction is discordant with germline, which a read error may explain. The rearrangement links TRBV7-7 to TRBJ2-1; D may be TRBD1 (5 bases). The CDR3 runs 14 residues. From germline, CDR1 is SSHAT and CDR2 FNYEAQ (reference sequence). CDR3 DNA sequence: TGTGCTAGCAGCTTAGGGGCAGGCTACAATGAGCAGTTCTTC. Translation gives CASSLGAGYNEQFF.

This clone was counted at least ten times. This sequence joins TRBV28 and TRBJ2-1; 10 bases are a match to TRBD2. The CDR3 is made up of 13 amino acids. The V gene's germline CDR1 is MDHEN and CDR2 SYDVKM. J lost 8 bases, V lost 3 bases, and 1 base had no gene match. The CDR3, as DNA: TGTGCCAGCAGTTTCAGCGGGGGGGATGAGCAGTTCTTC. Translating it yields CASSFSGGDEQFF.

There are a few counts of this clone. The V and J genes are TRBV4-3 and TRBJ2-7, with D perhaps assigned TRBD1 or TRBD2 (5 bases each). Trimming left V 1 base short and J 2 bases short, with 12 bases between. The CDR3 is 15 residues long. CDR1 is LGHNA, CDR2 YSLEER, per germline. The CDR3 loop is CASSQAWDGAYEQYF. DNA of the CDR3: TGCGCCAGCAGCCAAGCTTGGGACGGAGCCTACGAGCAGTACTTC.

This clone was observed many times. At the DNA level, this CDR3 is encoded by other sequences in the same sample as well. The chain recombines TRBV19 with TRBJ1-2; D uncertain. Trimming pared 6 bases from V and 0 bases from J, leaving 14 bases between. This CDR3 region has 15 residues. From germline, CDR1 is LNHDA and CDR2 SQIVND (reference sequence). This chain's CDR3 is CASRPVGAANYGYTF. The CDR3 DNA is TGTGCCAGTAGGCCAGTCGGAGCAGCTAACTATGGCTACACCTTC.

This chain connects TRBV6-1 to TRBJ2-3; 11 nucleotides match TRBD2. This CDR3 is built from 17 residues. Germline loops: CDR1 MNHNS, CDR2 SASEGT. The J segment lost 0 bases and the V segment lost 4 bases, leaving 6 bases of the junction unmatched. For the CDR3, the DNA is TGTGCCAGCAGTGGCGGGTTAGCGGGGGGGAGCACAGATACGCAGTATTTT. Its translation: CASSGGLAGGSTDTQYF.

The chain has TRBV27 and TRBJ2-1; D is undetermined. There are 14 residues in the CDR3. V lost 3 bases and J lost 9, with 15 bases in between. CDR1 is MNHEY, CDR2 SMNVEV, per germline (reference sequence). The DNA of the CDR3 is TGTGCCAGCAGTTTCGGAACTGGCTCGGGTGAGCAGTTCTTC. Translated, it gives CASSFGTGSGEQFF.

The gene calls are TRBV27 and TRBJ2-3; D unclear. The CDR3 contains 13 residues. Deletions cut 2 bases from V and 6 bases from J, with 9 bases between. The germline V gene has CDR1 MNHEY and CDR2 SMNVEV (reference sequence). In DNA form, the CDR3 reads TGTGCCAGCAGTTTAAGGTCTGGGGATACGCAGTATTTT. Its protein is CASSLRSGDTQYF.

This clone was seen a handful of times. A much larger clone differs from this one at a single base, so this may be a read error. The CDR3 protein is CASSLGQANEKLFF. CDR3 nucleotide sequence: TGTGCCAGCAGCTTGGGGCAGGCTAATGAAAAACTGTTTTTT. The rearrangement links TRBV5-6 to TRBJ1-4; no firm D call. This CDR3 has 14 amino acids. Per the germline V gene, CDR1 is SGHDT and CDR2 is YYEEEE. V shed 0 bases and J shed 3 bases, with 6 bases lying between them.

In this sample, this clone turned up a few times. V and J are TRBV13 and TRBJ2-5; D is undetermined. The DNA matches TRBJ2-7 better at its end, which makes the J call doubtful. The length of the CDR3 is 13 residues. Per the germline V gene, CDR1 is PRHDT and CDR2 is FYEKMQ (reference sequence). The chain's CDR3 is CASSLGLSYEQYF. The CDR3 DNA is TGTGCCAGCAGCTTAGGCCTGTCCTACGAGCAGTACTTC.

V usage is TRBV12-5 and J usage is TRBJ1-2; TRBD1 might be the D (6 bases). The germline V and J ends were trimmed by 3 bases and 3 bases, with 8 bases remaining between them. This CDR3 contains 13 residues. Germline CDR1 LGHNT, CDR2 FRNRAP. In DNA form, the CDR3 reads TGTGCTAGTGGTTTAAGGGGGGACTATGGCTACACCTTC. Residues: CASGLRGDYGYTF.

This clone was found a few times. The J gene is TRBJ2-2, the V gene TRBV7-2, with D hard to call. This CDR3 has 15 amino acids. The germline V and J ends were trimmed by 0 bases and 5 bases, with 10 bases remaining between them. From germline, CDR1 is SGHTA and CDR2 FQGNSA. The CDR3 region is CASSLARPETGELFF. CDR3 DNA: TGTGCCAGCAGCTTAGCGCGACCAGAGACCGGGGAGCTGTTTTTT.

CDR3 residues: CASSPVEGNTEAFF. DNA for the CDR3: TGTGCCAGCTCACCAGTGGAAGGGAACACTGAAGCTTTCTTT. V is TRBV18 and J is TRBJ1-1; D not resolved. This CDR3 is 14 amino acids long. CDR1 is KGHSH and CDR2 is LQKENI in the germline V gene. Trimming shortened V by 2 bases and J by 1 base, and 8 bases separated the two germline ends.

In this sample, this clone turned up a few times. The chain employs TRBV29-1 and TRBJ2-5, with D perhaps TRBD1 (6 bases). The J call may be wrong; the DNA end is better matched by TRBJ2-7. Per germline, CDR1 SQVTM and CDR2 ANQGSEA. CDR3 size: 12 residues. The CDR3 DNA follows: TGCAGCGTTAAACAGGGAGCCTACGAGCAGTACTTC. Protein: CSVKQGAYEQYF.

In its sample, this clone was seen a few times. One end of the junction fails to match germline, which may point to a read error. The chain carries TRBV7-7 and TRBJ1-1, with 11 bases matching TRBD1. Germline V lookup: CDR1 SSHAT, CDR2 FNYEAQ (reference sequence). The CDR3 totals 15 residues. CDR3 region: CASSPGTGGFTEAFF. CDR3 DNA: TGTGCTAGCAGCCCCGGGACAGGGGGGTTCACTGAAGCTTTCTTT.